Listed below are T cell receptor beta chains from one sample, sequenced in a study of cytomegalovirus exposure and HLA in healthy donors. Only in-frame clones appear in the TCRdb table, and some are missing; sequencing was by immunoSEQ multiplex PCR. The sample has 130,000 or so clones; the top ten hold over 1.5%. Sequencing was done on a sample of PBMCs. These receptors all come from a woman in her forties in good health and CMV-seropositive. CDR3s leave out the opening cysteine and the closing phenylalanine or tryptophan.

TRBV7-2 ASTIGRESNQPQH
TRBV11-2 ASSLVRDRAHGYT
TRBV5-1 ASSFAELNTGELF
TRBV27 ASSLFPNYEQY
TRBV6-5 ASRAGGGNQPQH
TRBV5-1 ASSAQQGGNEKLF
TRBV10-3 AIRIPGQGNGYT
TRBV28 ASSNDRGLGGYT
TRBV9 ASSVAWTGARQPQH
TRBV7-6 ASSRERSYEQY
TRBV18 ASSPRDTYNEQF